A selection of T cell receptor beta chains follows, all from one sample in a study of T-cell reconstitution after alpha-beta-depleted transplantation in children. TCRdb analysed the PCR reads with MiXCR anew, one entry per CDR3 protein. This table has about 300,000 distinct CDR3 sequences, 10% appearing once. This specimen consisted of PBMCs, obtained before TCRalphabeta/CD19-depleted stem cell transplant. All receptors come from a boy under two years old with acute myeloid leukemia, due to receive a stem cell transplant. Each CDR3 is given with its conserved first and last residue. A D gene is named only where the DNA matches it firmly. Clone sizes are given selectively: once, few, many, or a class where the clone is expanded.

J	size	D	V	CDR3	DNA
TRBJ2-2	-	-	TRBV18	CASSPLFGANTGELFF	TGTGCCAGCTCACCACTTTTCGGGGCCAACACCGGGGAGCTGTTTTTT
TRBJ2-5	many	-	TRBV5-1	CASSLSGHGTQETQYF	TGCGCCAGCAGCTTGTCTGGGCATGGGACGCAAGAGACCCAGTACTTC
TRBJ2-1	many	TRBD1	TRBV27	CASGRQGFWEQFF	TGTGCCAGCGGCCGACAGGGCTTTTGGGAGCAGTTCTTC
TRBJ2-4	-	-	TRBV12-3/TRBV12-4	CASSKGSGDSKNIQYF	TGTGCCAGCAGTAAAGGAAGCGGCGATTCCAAAAACATTCAGTACTTC
TRBJ1-2	few	-	TRBV6-2/TRBV6-3	CASRENNYGYTF	TGTGCCAGCAGGGAAAACAACTATGGCTACACCTTC
TRBJ2-1	many	TRBD2	TRBV29-1	CSVTSGGSYNEQFF	TGCAGCGTTACTAGCGGGGGCTCCTACAATGAGCAGTTCTTC
TRBJ2-6	few	-	TRBV9	CASSPQQFSGANVLTF	TGTGCCAGCAGCCCCCAACAGTTCTCTGGGGCCAACGTCCTGACTTTC
TRBJ1-2	many	-	TRBV6-6	CASRTLSGTSNYGYTF	TGTGCCAGCAGGACGCTGTCCGGGACATCTAACTATGGCTACACCTTC
TRBJ1-5	-	TRBD1	TRBV29-1	CSVDQGAGQPQHF	TGCAGCGTTGACCAGGGGGCGGGTCAGCCCCAGCATTTT
TRBJ2-3	many	-	TRBV7-3	CASSIGGATDTQYF	TGTGCCAGCAGCATCGGGGGAGCGACAGATACGCAGTATTTT
TRBJ2-7	few	-	TRBV27	CASSPQGQPYYEQYF	TGTGCCAGCAGTCCCCAAGGCCAGCCCTACTACGAGCAGTACTTC
TRBJ2-2	-	-	TRBV7-8	CASSPAGSSTGELFF	TGTGCCAGCAGCCCCGCGGGGTCGAGCACCGGGGAGCTGTTTTTT
TRBJ2-7	few	-	TRBV20-1	CSARKTGYEQYF	TGCAGTGCTAGAAAAACGGGCTACGAGCAGTACTTC
TRBJ2-3	many	-	TRBV20-1	CSATPGDTDTQYF	TGCAGTGCTACCCCCGGGGACACAGATACGCAGTATTTT
TRBJ2-7	many	-	TRBV12-3/TRBV12-4	CASSFWMQPRDEQYF	TGTGCCAGCAGTTTTTGGATGCAACCCCGGGACGAGCAGTACTTC
TRBJ1-4	few	TRBD1	TRBV7-9	CAVPQGATNEKLFF	TGTGCCGTTCCACAGGGGGCAACTAATGAAAAACTGTTTTTT
TRBJ2-3	many	-	TRBV10-3	CAIKTSAASTDTQYF	TGTGCCATCAAAACGTCGGCAGCCAGCACAGATACGCAGTATTTT